This TCR beta chain emerged from a study of technical replicates of blood from several donors. Method: immunoSEQ multiplex PCR; TCRdb's copy keeps in-frame clones and lacks some. The sample consists of 45,000 to 65,000 clones, about 95% of them appearing once. The CDR3 is made up of 16 amino acids. Trimming cost V 5 bases and J 1 base, with 16 bases left between them. CDR1 is SGHVS, CDR2 FNYEAQ, per germline. The TCR sequence derives from a human donor in good health. Some clones in this sample may be carry-over from other donors' samples. The rearrangement joins TRBV7-6 to TRBJ2-3; maybe TRBD2 (6 bases). What was sequenced was PBMCs. The CDR3 bases are TGTGCCAGCAGCCCAAGCACCGCTAGCGGCACAGATACGCAGTATTTT. Residues: CASSPSTASGTDTQYF.